Below, 16 T cell receptor beta chains from the same sample are listed, as sequenced in a study of cytomegalovirus exposure and HLA in healthy donors (dated by TCRdb to the late 2010s). Library prep was done by the immunoSEQ multiplex PCR assay. For the multiplex PCR, a mixture combining 60 forward primers for TCR Vbeta segments and 13 reverse primers for TCR Jbeta segments was used. In its TCRdb copy, this immuneACCESS table keeps in-frame sequences only and misses some clones. Where compared with another copy, unresolved V genes explain less than half of these, and the others have no known cause. The sample table lists 130,000 or so clones, 77% of them with a count of one. Around 5.5% of the sample lies in the top ten. Sequences were obtained from PBMCs. These TCRs come from a man between 18 and 29 years old in good health and CMV-seropositive.

The V call is TRBV4-1, the J call TRBJ2-1, with a possible D match to TRBD2 (5 bases). Germline V gene data show CDR1 as MGHRA and CDR2 as YSYEKL. Trimming cost V 0 bases and J 2 bases, with 11 bases left between them. The CDR3 sequence is 16 residues long. The CDR3 DNA sequence: TGCGCCAGCAGCCAAGATATGTCTAGCCCCTACAATGAGCAGTTCTTC. Protein sequence: CASSQDMSSPYNEQFF.

The rearrangement joins TRBV28 to TRBJ2-5; TRBD2 agrees at 16 bases. This CDR3 spans 20 amino acids. The V and J ends lost 4 bases and 1 base, in that order; junction bases with no gene match: 12. The germline V gene has CDR1 MDHEN and CDR2 SYDVKM. CDR3 in amino acids: CASSYPGLAGGPAFQETQYF. DNA of the CDR3: TGTGCCAGCAGTTATCCGGGACTAGCGGGGGGGCCGGCTTTCCAAGAGACCCAGTACTTC.

The chain couples TRBV9 to TRBJ2-7; 7 bases are shared with TRBD1. Germline V gene sequence: CDR1 SGDLS, CDR2 YYNGEE. J was trimmed by 2 bases and V by 0 bases; bases with no gene match: 8. The CDR3 loop spans 16 amino acids. The CDR3 DNA follows: TGTGCCAGCAGCGTAGCCCCCGGGACAGATACCTACGAGCAGTACTTC. It yields the protein CASSVAPGTDTYEQYF.

In this sample, this clone turned up a few times. The J gene is TRBJ2-5, the V gene TRBV30; the D gene is possibly TRBD2 (6 bases). This CDR3 spans 12 amino acids. The germline V and J ends were trimmed by 5 bases and 1 base, with 8 bases remaining between them. Germline CDR1 and CDR2: GTSNPN and SVGIG (reference sequence). CDR3 sequence (DNA): TGTGCCTGGGCGGGGTTCCAAGAGACCCAGTACTTC. Protein: CAWAGFQETQYF.

This chain connects TRBV28 to TRBJ2-1; no reliable D call. The length of the CDR3 is 15 residues. The germline V and J ends were trimmed by 2 bases and 9 bases, with 17 bases remaining between them. Germline V CDR1 and CDR2: MDHEN, SYDVKM. In DNA form, the CDR3 reads TGTGCCAGCAGTTTACAGGCGACCCTCGGTATTGAGCAGTTCTTC. Translated: CASSLQATLGIEQFF.

This clone appeared once. The chain recombines TRBV7-9 with TRBJ2-1; 7 bases match TRBD2. This CDR3 is built from 16 residues. The germline V gene has CDR1 SEHNR and CDR2 FQNEAQ (reference sequence). V shed 0 bases, J shed 1 base, and the junction held 3 bases outside the gene matches. The CDR3 DNA reads as TGTGCCAGCAGCTTAGCGGGAGGGCGGTCCTACAATGAGCAGTTCTTC. Protein: CASSLAGGRSYNEQFF.

V is TRBV5-6 and J is TRBJ2-1, with 9 nucleotides matching TRBD1. The CDR3 consists of 15 residues. The trim removed 5 bases at V and 9 bases at J, leaving 12 bases unmatched. From germline, CDR1 is SGHDT and CDR2 YYEEEE. DNA of the CDR3: TGTGCCAGCAGGGCATATGGGACAGGGATTATTGAGCAGTTCTTC. Encoded protein: CASRAYGTGIIEQFF.

This chain connects TRBV6-5 to TRBJ1-5; TRBD1 matches at 7 bases. The CDR3 sequence is 13 residues long. After removal of 9 bases from V and 6 bases from J, the junction contained 8 bases not matched to a gene. Germline assignment: CDR1 MNHEY and CDR2 SVGAGI. CDR3 sequence (DNA): TGTGCCAGTAAAAAGGGGGCGGGTCAGCCCCAGCATTTT. Translated: CASKKGAGQPQHF.

This clone was observed a few times. V and J are TRBV5-6 and TRBJ2-3; tentatively, D is TRBD1 (6 bases). V lost 0 bases, J lost 3 bases, and 11 bases lay in between. Germline V gene lookup returns CDR1 SGHDT and CDR2 YYEEEE. The CDR3 length is 15 residues. The CDR3 spells CASSLGTVRTDTQYF. In DNA, the CDR3 is TGTGCCAGCAGCTTGGGGACAGTAAGGACAGATACGCAGTATTTT.

V gene TRBV6-6 combines with J gene TRBJ1-1; weak D call: TRBD1 (6 bases). This CDR3 is 14 amino acids long. V dropped 2 bases and J dropped 4 bases, with 11 bases sitting between them. Per the germline V gene, CDR1 is MNHNY and CDR2 is SVGAGI (reference sequence). The CDR3 sequence: CASSYTGLTTEAFF. CDR3 coding DNA: TGTGCCAGCAGTTACACAGGGCTGACCACTGAAGCTTTCTTT.

This chain links TRBV6-6 with TRBJ2-7; D might be TRBD2 (5 bases). This CDR3 has 15 residues. Germline CDR1 is MNHNY and CDR2 is SVGAGI (reference sequence). The V and J ends lost 4 bases and 3 bases respectively, with 16 bases between them. CDR3 nucleotides: TGTGCCAGCAGTTTACTAGGACGGCTAGGCTACGAGCAGTACTTC. This translates into CASSLLGRLGYEQYF.

V gene TRBV19 combines with J gene TRBJ1-5, with a weak D call TRBD1 (6 bases). Germline CDR1 reads LNHDA; CDR2 reads SQIVND (reference sequence). There are 13 residues in the CDR3. The ends were cut back, 7 bases at V and 9 bases at J, with 16 bases in the middle. The CDR3: CASTNTGLRPQHF. The CDR3 DNA reads TGTGCCAGTACCAATACAGGGCTTCGGCCCCAGCATTTT.

The V gene is TRBV6-5, the J gene TRBJ1-1; 8 nucleotides match TRBD1. The CDR3 loop spans 15 amino acids. V lost 5 bases and J lost 1; bases outside the gene matches: 6. From germline, CDR1 is MNHEY and CDR2 SVGAGI. CDR3 bases: TGTGCCAGCAGTCAAACCGGGACAGGGAACACTGAAGCTTTCTTT. Its translation is CASSQTGTGNTEAFF.

The chain recombines TRBV7-9 with TRBJ1-5; D ambiguous. Trimming took 1 base from V and 2 from J, leaving 12 bases between them. The CDR3 spans 16 residues. In germline, CDR1 is SEHNR, CDR2 FQNEAQ (reference sequence). The CDR3 region is CASSLGEGSGNQPQHF. In nucleotides, the CDR3 is TGTGCCAGCAGCTTAGGAGAAGGGAGTGGCAATCAGCCCCAGCATTTT.

The gene calls are TRBV27 and TRBJ1-2; D perhaps matches TRBD1 (5 bases). Germline V gene data show CDR1 as MNHEY and CDR2 as SMNVEV (reference sequence). With 6 bases removed from V and 5 bases from J, the gap between germline ends came to 28 bases. The CDR3 is 18 amino acids. As DNA, the CDR3 is TGTGCCAGCAGATTTCCCCTTTCTGCTTTACAGGAAGAGTATGGCTACACCTTC. This sequence encodes CASRFPLSALQEEYGYTF.

The chain employs TRBV6-4 and TRBJ1-4; 7 bases match TRBD1. V was pared by 10 bases and J by 0 bases, with 8 bases of the junction left unmatched. CDR3 length equals 15 residues. Germline assignment: CDR1 MRHNA and CDR2 SNTAGT. The CDR3 coding sequence is TGTGCCACCCAGGGGGTAGGATCAACTAATGAAAAACTGTTTTTT. This encodes CATQGVGSTNEKLFF.